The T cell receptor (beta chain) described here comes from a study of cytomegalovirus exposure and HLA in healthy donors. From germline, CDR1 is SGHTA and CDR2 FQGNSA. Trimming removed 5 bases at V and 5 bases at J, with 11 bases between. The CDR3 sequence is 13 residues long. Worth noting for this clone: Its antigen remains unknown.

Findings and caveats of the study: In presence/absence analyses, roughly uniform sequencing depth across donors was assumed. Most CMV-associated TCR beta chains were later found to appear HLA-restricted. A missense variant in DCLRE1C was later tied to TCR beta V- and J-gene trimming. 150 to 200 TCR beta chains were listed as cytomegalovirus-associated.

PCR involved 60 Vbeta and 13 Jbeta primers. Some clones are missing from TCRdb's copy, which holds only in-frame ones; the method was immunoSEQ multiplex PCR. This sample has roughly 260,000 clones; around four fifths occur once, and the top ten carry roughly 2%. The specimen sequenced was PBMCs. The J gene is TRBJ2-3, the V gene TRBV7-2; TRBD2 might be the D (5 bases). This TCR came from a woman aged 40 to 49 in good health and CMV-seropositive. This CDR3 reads CASSLSGGDTQYF. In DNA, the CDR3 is TGTGCCAGCAGCCTAAGCGGAGGAGATACGCAGTATTTT.